The rows below give T cell receptor beta chains drawn from one sample of a study of identical twins. TCRdb ran MiXCR on the 5' RACE reads and lists one entry per CDR3 protein. The sample includes approximately 550,000 distinct CDR3 sequences, approximately 20% of them seen just once. These data are also associated with another study on yellow fever vaccine responses in identical twins.

Material: CD4+ T cells sorted from blood. The receptor source for this set is a young woman in good health. Both conserved end residues are part of each CDR3. Each record gives: J gene, D gene, V gene, clone size, CDR3 protein, CDR3 DNA. A D gene is named only where the DNA matches it firmly. Clone size is not always given. Where it is, it says once, few, many or a class for expanded clones.

j_gene: TRBJ2-2; d_gene: -; v_gene: TRBV7-8; abundance: -; CDR3aa: CASSSKRAPNTGELFF; CDR3nt: TGTGCCAGCAGCTCAAAAAGGGCCCCGAACACCGGGGAGCTGTTTTTT
j_gene: TRBJ2-1; d_gene: -; v_gene: TRBV9; abundance: few; CDR3aa: CASSVVGTRRKSSYNEQFF; CDR3nt: TGTGCCAGCAGCGTAGTAGGGACCCGGCGGAAAAGCTCCTACAATGAGCAGTTCTTC
j_gene: TRBJ1-1; d_gene: -; v_gene: TRBV18; abundance: -; CDR3aa: CASSPPMNTEAFF; CDR3nt: TGTGCCAGCAGTCCCCCTATGAACACTGAAGCTTTCTTT
j_gene: TRBJ2-3; d_gene: -; v_gene: TRBV12-3/TRBV12-4; abundance: -; CDR3aa: CASSLTAGSGTDTQYF; CDR3nt: TGTGCCAGCAGCCTGACAGCAGGGTCTGGCACAGATACGCAGTATTTT
j_gene: TRBJ2-7; d_gene: TRBD2; v_gene: TRBV19; abundance: -; CDR3aa: CASSAGLAGSEQYF; CDR3nt: TGTGCCAGTAGTGCGGGACTAGCGGGAAGCGAGCAGTACTTC
j_gene: TRBJ2-4; d_gene: -; v_gene: TRBV4-1; abundance: few; CDR3aa: CASSQVAAPSPAKNIQYF; CDR3nt: TGCGCCAGCAGCCAAGTGGCTGCCCCTTCGCCAGCCAAAAACATTCAGTACTTC
j_gene: TRBJ1-2; d_gene: -; v_gene: TRBV20-1; abundance: -; CDR3aa: CSAYWANYGYTF; CDR3nt: TGCAGTGCATACTGGGCCAACTATGGCTACACCTTC
j_gene: TRBJ1-2; d_gene: -; v_gene: TRBV20-1; abundance: few; CDR3aa: CSARVAGGGSYGYTF; CDR3nt: TGCAGTGCTAGGGTCGCGGGGGGTGGTAGCTATGGCTACACCTTC
j_gene: TRBJ2-2; d_gene: -; v_gene: TRBV11-2; abundance: many; CDR3aa: CASSLMSGELFF; CDR3nt: TGTGCCAGCAGCTTGATGAGCGGGGAGCTGTTTTTT
j_gene: TRBJ2-1; d_gene: -; v_gene: TRBV20-1; abundance: many; CDR3aa: CSAEPNGIGEQFF; CDR3nt: TGCAGTGCTGAACCTAATGGCATCGGTGAGCAGTTCTTC
j_gene: TRBJ2-7; d_gene: -; v_gene: TRBV5-1; abundance: -; CDR3aa: CASSEGPYQYF; CDR3nt: TGCGCCAGCAGCGAGGGACCTTACCAGTACTTC
j_gene: TRBJ1-5; d_gene: TRBD1; v_gene: TRBV20-1; abundance: -; CDR3aa: CSAKLDRGTGQPQHF; CDR3nt: TGCAGTGCTAAGTTAGACAGGGGGACGGGTCAGCCCCAGCATTTT
j_gene: TRBJ2-1; d_gene: TRBD2; v_gene: TRBV5-1; abundance: few; CDR3aa: CASSLMASGGYNEQFF; CDR3nt: TGCGCCAGCAGCTTGATGGCTAGCGGGGGATACAATGAGCAGTTCTTC
j_gene: TRBJ2-2; d_gene: -; v_gene: TRBV3-1; abundance: few; CDR3aa: CASSPPGPGELFF; CDR3nt: TGTGCCAGCAGCCCCCCGGGGCCCGGGGAGCTGTTTTTT
j_gene: TRBJ2-1; d_gene: TRBD1; v_gene: TRBV7-9; abundance: -; CDR3aa: CASSRPGQEFNEQFF; CDR3nt: TGTGCCAGCAGCAGACCGGGACAGGAATTTAATGAGCAGTTCTTC
j_gene: TRBJ2-5; d_gene: TRBD2; v_gene: TRBV5-5; abundance: many; CDR3aa: CASSLFGGEGETQYF; CDR3nt: TGTGCCAGCAGCTTATTCGGAGGGGAGGGAGAGACCCAGTACTTC
j_gene: TRBJ2-5; d_gene: -; v_gene: TRBV20-1; abundance: few; CDR3aa: CSAFPAGTPQETQYF; CDR3nt: TGCAGTGCTTTTCCCGCCGGGACTCCGCAAGAGACCCAGTACTTC
j_gene: TRBJ2-1; d_gene: -; v_gene: TRBV3-1; abundance: few; CDR3aa: CASGTTGEQFF; CDR3nt: TGTGCCAGTGGGACAACGGGCGAGCAGTTCTTC
j_gene: TRBJ2-7; d_gene: -; v_gene: TRBV12-3/TRBV12-4; abundance: -; CDR3aa: CASSGQTYEQYF; CDR3nt: TGTGCCAGCTCCGGACAGACCTACGAGCAGTACTTC
j_gene: TRBJ2-5; d_gene: -; v_gene: TRBV12-3/TRBV12-4; abundance: -; CDR3aa: CASSSTGSQYF; CDR3nt: TGTGCCAGCAGTAGTACAGGGTCCCAGTACTTC
j_gene: TRBJ2-1; d_gene: TRBD1; v_gene: TRBV12-3/TRBV12-4; abundance: -; CDR3aa: CASSFNSLFRTGNEQFF; CDR3nt: TGTGCCAGCAGTTTTAATTCACTCTTTCGGACAGGCAATGAGCAGTTCTTC
j_gene: TRBJ1-1; d_gene: -; v_gene: TRBV5-1; abundance: -; CDR3aa: CASSPPGQNTEAFF; CDR3nt: TGCGCCAGCAGCCCCCCGGGACAGAACACTGAAGCTTTCTTT
j_gene: TRBJ2-3; d_gene: TRBD2; v_gene: TRBV10-3; abundance: -; CDR3aa: CAINSGGISTDTQYF; CDR3nt: TGTGCCATCAACAGCGGGGGGATAAGCACAGATACGCAGTATTTT
j_gene: TRBJ2-7; d_gene: -; v_gene: TRBV7-2; abundance: -; CDR3aa: CASSPRGFSSYEQYF; CDR3nt: TGTGCCAGCAGCCCGAGGGGGTTTAGCTCCTACGAGCAGTACTTC
j_gene: TRBJ2-7; d_gene: -; v_gene: TRBV28; abundance: -; CDR3aa: CASSFQGPYEQYF; CDR3nt: TGTGCCAGCAGTTTCCAGGGACCCTACGAGCAGTACTTC
j_gene: TRBJ2-2; d_gene: TRBD2; v_gene: TRBV20-1; abundance: -; CDR3aa: CSAKRDGIGELFF; CDR3nt: TGCAGTGCTAAGCGGGATGGTATCGGGGAGCTGTTTTTT
j_gene: TRBJ2-1; d_gene: -; v_gene: TRBV5-1; abundance: -; CDR3aa: CASSLATGSSYNEQFF; CDR3nt: TGCGCCAGCAGCTTGGCCACGGGCAGCTCCTACAATGAGCAGTTCTTC
j_gene: TRBJ2-1; d_gene: TRBD2; v_gene: TRBV12-3/TRBV12-4; abundance: few; CDR3aa: CASSSPPTSGRNEQFF; CDR3nt: TGTGCCAGCAGTTCCCCCCCGACTAGCGGGAGAAATGAGCAGTTCTTC
j_gene: TRBJ1-1; d_gene: -; v_gene: TRBV20-1; abundance: -; CDR3aa: CSASAGSSTEAFF; CDR3nt: TGCAGTGCCAGCGCGGGGAGTAGCACTGAAGCTTTCTTT
j_gene: TRBJ1-1; d_gene: -; v_gene: TRBV20-1; abundance: few; CDR3aa: CSARRPGTSNTEAFF; CDR3nt: TGCAGTGCTAGACGCCCCGGGACCTCCAACACTGAAGCTTTCTTT
j_gene: TRBJ2-1; d_gene: -; v_gene: TRBV7-3; abundance: -; CDR3aa: CASSLKGSPGPLGNEQFF; CDR3nt: TGTGCCAGCAGCTTAAAGGGAAGTCCGGGGCCCCTAGGAAATGAGCAGTTCTTC
j_gene: TRBJ2-7; d_gene: -; v_gene: TRBV27; abundance: few; CDR3aa: CASRTRDSYEQYF; CDR3nt: TGTGCCAGCAGGACCCGGGACTCCTACGAGCAGTACTTC
j_gene: TRBJ2-4; d_gene: TRBD1; v_gene: TRBV25-1; abundance: -; CDR3aa: CASSRTGGNKNIQYF; CDR3nt: TGTGCCAGCAGTCGGACAGGGGGAAACAAAAACATTCAGTACTTC
j_gene: TRBJ2-3; d_gene: -; v_gene: TRBV7-2; abundance: once; CDR3aa: CASSPNRQILTDTQYF; CDR3nt: TGTGCCAGCAGCCCAAATAGACAGATTCTCACAGATACGCAGTATTTT
j_gene: TRBJ1-6; d_gene: TRBD1; v_gene: TRBV6-5; abundance: -; CDR3aa: CASSWDRINSPLHF; CDR3nt: TGTGCCAGCAGTTGGGACAGGATCAATTCACCCCTCCACTTT
j_gene: TRBJ1-1; d_gene: -; v_gene: TRBV7-2; abundance: few; CDR3aa: CASSSRGGNTEAFF; CDR3nt: TGTGCCAGCAGCTCCCGTGGGGGGAACACTGAAGCTTTCTTT
j_gene: TRBJ2-7; d_gene: -; v_gene: TRBV28; abundance: few; CDR3aa: CASSWSLEQYF; CDR3nt: TGTGCCAGCAGTTGGAGCCTCGAGCAGTACTTC
j_gene: TRBJ2-5; d_gene: TRBD1; v_gene: TRBV14; abundance: -; CDR3aa: CASSPKTGVKTQYF; CDR3nt: TGTGCCAGCAGCCCCAAAACAGGGGTTAAGACCCAGTACTTC
j_gene: TRBJ2-2; d_gene: TRBD2; v_gene: TRBV20-1; abundance: few; CDR3aa: CSARRGGGLTGELFF; CDR3nt: TGCAGTGCTAGACGCGGGGGTGGTTTAACCGGGGAGCTGTTTTTT
j_gene: TRBJ2-1; d_gene: TRBD2; v_gene: TRBV7-6; abundance: few; CDR3aa: CASSSGTRTYNEQFF; CDR3nt: TGTGCCAGCAGCTCCGGGACTAGGACCTACAATGAGCAGTTCTTC
j_gene: TRBJ2-5; d_gene: -; v_gene: TRBV18; abundance: -; CDR3aa: CASSPYEGYQETQYF; CDR3nt: TGTGCCAGCTCACCATATGAGGGGTACCAAGAGACCCAGTACTTC
j_gene: TRBJ1-1; d_gene: TRBD1; v_gene: TRBV10-3; abundance: few; CDR3aa: CAIRGTGNTEAFF; CDR3nt: TGTGCCATCAGGGGGACAGGCAACACTGAAGCTTTCTTT
j_gene: TRBJ2-2; d_gene: -; v_gene: TRBV7-3; abundance: -; CDR3aa: CASSLRALGGELFF; CDR3nt: TGTGCCAGCAGCCTCCGAGCCCTGGGCGGGGAGCTGTTTTTT
j_gene: TRBJ1-5; d_gene: TRBD1; v_gene: TRBV5-1; abundance: -; CDR3aa: CASSLEGQGSNQPQHF; CDR3nt: TGCGCCAGCAGCTTAGAAGGACAGGGAAGCAATCAGCCCCAGCATTTT
j_gene: TRBJ2-5; d_gene: TRBD1; v_gene: TRBV12-5; abundance: -; CDR3aa: CASGFAGGAWETQYF; CDR3nt: TGTGCTAGTGGTTTCGCAGGGGGCGCTTGGGAGACCCAGTACTTC
j_gene: TRBJ2-3; d_gene: -; v_gene: TRBV7-6; abundance: once; CDR3aa: CASSLVQGTSDTQYF; CDR3nt: TGTGCCAGCAGCTTAGTCCAGGGGACCTCAGATACGCAGTATTTT
j_gene: TRBJ1-5; d_gene: TRBD1; v_gene: TRBV20-1; abundance: many; CDR3aa: CSARETGGGDQPQHF; CDR3nt: TGCAGTGCTAGAGAAACAGGGGGCGGGGATCAGCCCCAGCATTTT
j_gene: TRBJ2-1; d_gene: TRBD2; v_gene: TRBV19; abundance: few; CDR3aa: CASSYGGGITNEQFF; CDR3nt: TGTGCCAGTAGTTACGGCGGGGGTATAACAAATGAGCAGTTCTTC